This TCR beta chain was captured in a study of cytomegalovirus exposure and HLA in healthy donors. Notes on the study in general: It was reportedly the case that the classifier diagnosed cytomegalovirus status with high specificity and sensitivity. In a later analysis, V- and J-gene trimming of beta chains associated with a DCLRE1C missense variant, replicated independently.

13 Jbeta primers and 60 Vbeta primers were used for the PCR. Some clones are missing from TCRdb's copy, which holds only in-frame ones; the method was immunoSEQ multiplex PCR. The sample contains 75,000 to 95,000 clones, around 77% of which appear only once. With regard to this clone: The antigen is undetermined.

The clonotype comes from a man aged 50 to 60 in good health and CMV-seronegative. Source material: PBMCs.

The CDR3 protein is CASSYLTGQGYGYTF. In DNA, the CDR3 is TGTGCCAGCAGTTACCTAACCGGACAGGGCTATGGCTACACCTTC. The chain couples TRBV6-5 to TRBJ1-2, with 8 bases that match TRBD1. The CDR3 extends over 15 amino acids. CDR1 MNHEY and CDR2 SVGAGI come from the germline V gene. V lost 2 bases, J lost 4 bases, and 6 bases stayed unmatched.